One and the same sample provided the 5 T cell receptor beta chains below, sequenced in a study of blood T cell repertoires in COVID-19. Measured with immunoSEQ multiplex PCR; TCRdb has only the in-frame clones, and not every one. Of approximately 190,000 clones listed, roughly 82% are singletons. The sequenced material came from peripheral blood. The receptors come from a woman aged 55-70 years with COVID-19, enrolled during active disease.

CDR3 nucleotide sequence: TGTGCCAGCAGCTTAACGACGGCAGGCGGCTACACCTTC. It yields the protein CASSLTTAGGYTF. This sequence joins TRBV7-9 and TRBJ1-2; D gene uncertain. With 2 bases removed from V and 8 bases from J, the gap between germline ends came to 12 bases. The germline V gene has CDR1 SEHNR and CDR2 FQNEAQ (reference sequence). The CDR3 spans 13 residues. Based on the CDR3 plus reference TRBV7-9 and TRBJ1-2, the full variable domain is DTGVSQNPRHKITKRGQNVTFRCDPISEHNRLYWYRQTLGQGPEFLTYFQNEAQLEKSRLLSDRFSAERPKGSFSTLEIQRTEQGDSAMYLCASSLTTAGGYTFGSGTRLTVV.

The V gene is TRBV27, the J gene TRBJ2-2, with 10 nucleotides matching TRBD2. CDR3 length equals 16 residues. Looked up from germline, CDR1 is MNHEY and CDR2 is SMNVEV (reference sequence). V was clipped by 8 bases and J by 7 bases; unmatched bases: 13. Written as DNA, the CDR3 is TGTGCCAGCCGAACCGGGGCTAGCGGGAGTCTCGGGGAGCTGTTTTTT. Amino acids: CASRTGASGSLGELFF.

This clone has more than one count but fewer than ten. CDR3 DNA: TGTGCCAGCAGCAGGACCCCGGGGGACAGAGGTCGGCCCTTGGACAAAAACATTCAGTACTTC. Translated: CASSRTPGDRGRPLDKNIQYF. The chain has TRBV21-1 and TRBJ2-4; the table's D call TRBD1 went unverified against the DNA. TRBV21-1 is a pseudogene locus. CDR3 length: 21 amino acids.

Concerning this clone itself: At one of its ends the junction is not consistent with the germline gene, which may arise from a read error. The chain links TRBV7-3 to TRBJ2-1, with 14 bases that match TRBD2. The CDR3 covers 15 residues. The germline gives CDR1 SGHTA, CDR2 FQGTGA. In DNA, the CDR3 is TGTGCCAGCAGCTACAACCATGGGGGACTAGCGGGGGCCCTCTTC. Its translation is CASSYNHGGLAGALF.

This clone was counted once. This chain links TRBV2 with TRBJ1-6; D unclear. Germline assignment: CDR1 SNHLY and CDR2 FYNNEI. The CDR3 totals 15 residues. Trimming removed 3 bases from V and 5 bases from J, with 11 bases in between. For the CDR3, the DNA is TGTGCCAGCAGTGAGGTCCTGAGGGATAATTCACCCCTCCACTTT. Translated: CASSEVLRDNSPLHF. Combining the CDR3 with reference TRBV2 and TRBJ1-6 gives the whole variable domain EPEVTQTPSHQVTQMGQEVILRCVPISNHLYFYWYRQILGQKVEFLVSFYNNEISEKSEIFDDQFSVERPDGSNFTLKIRSTKLEDSAMYFCASSEVLRDNSPLHFGNGTRLTVT.